This T cell receptor beta chain was captured by sequencing in a study of blood T cell repertoires in COVID-19. Using immunoSEQ multiplex PCR, the repertoire was profiled, and TCRdb retains in-frame clones only, with some absent. Altogether approximately 100,000 clones are present, 85% being singletons, with the ten largest covering 1.5% to 2%. The germline gives CDR1 MDHEN, CDR2 SYDVKM. The germline V and J ends were trimmed by 3 bases and 4 bases, with 13 bases remaining between them. The CDR3 spans 15 residues. The V and J genes are TRBV28 and TRBJ1-5; TRBD1 is a possible D gene (6 bases). The source is a woman aged 70-85 years with active or convalescent COVID-19. Sequenced material: peripheral blood. This chain's CDR3 is CASSLVQGLNQPQHF. CDR3 DNA: TGTGCCAGCAGTTTGGTACAGGGCCTAAATCAGCCCCAGCATTTT. Full variable domain (remainder filled in from reference TRBV28 and TRBJ1-5): DVKVTQSSRYLVKRTGEKVFLECVQDMDHENMFWYRQDPGLGLRLIYFSYDVKMKEKGDIPEGYSVSREKKERFSLILESASTNQTSMYLCASSLVQGLNQPQHFGDGTRLSIL.